The entry that follows covers one T cell receptor (beta chain) sequence. The data stem from a study of blood T cell repertoires in COVID-19. The wider study: Sources were T cells, B-cell-depleted T cells, or PBMCs; the material itself was cDNA or gDNA.

Per the original data handling: Counts of nucleated cells, estimated from reference gene primer amplification, were obtained. Assay used: immunoSEQ multiplex PCR; TCRdb lists only in-frame clones, some missing. The V and J calls and the clone size are those of that table, but D and trimming were determined from the DNA. The table shows 250,000 or so clones, with approximately 90% occurring only once. The TCR comes from a woman under 40 with acute COVID-19. The specimen was PBMCs or T cells enriched from blood (not recorded which).

CDR3 in amino acids: CASRTSGNYNEQFF. In nucleotides, the CDR3 is TGTGCCAGCAGGACTAGCGGGAACTACAATGAGCAGTTCTTC. The chain carries TRBV2 and TRBJ2-1, with TRBD2 identical over 11 bases. Losses at the gene ends were 6 bases for V and 3 bases for J; bases not matched to a gene: 1. The CDR3 is made up of 14 amino acids. Looked up from germline, CDR1 is SNHLY and CDR2 is FYNNEI.